The rows below give T cell receptor beta chains drawn from one sample of a study of CD8+ T cells in alopecia areata. Data came from immunoSEQ multiplex PCR; TCRdb stores just in-frame clones and leaves some out. This repertoire shows more than 90,000 clones, approximately 54% found once; its top ten account for 12%. The specimen comprised CD8+ T cells sorted from blood, sampled at week 24, from a patient treated with tofacitinib. The source is a human donor with alopecia areata. CDR3s leave out the opening cysteine and the closing phenylalanine or tryptophan. The order of the fields is CDR3 protein, J gene, V gene, clone size. Rows may omit the clone size; those that give it use once, few, many or a size class.

CDR3 protein: ASSERGSNIQY; J gene: TRBJ2-4; V gene: TRBV2; clone size: NA
CDR3 protein: ASTGGTDTQY; J gene: TRBJ2-3; V gene: TRBV2; clone size: NA
CDR3 protein: ASSFRTGGTEAF; J gene: TRBJ1-1; V gene: TRBV13; clone size: NA
CDR3 protein: ASSLWGNEKLF; J gene: TRBJ1-4; V gene: TRBV27; clone size: NA
CDR3 protein: STGFGNEQF; J gene: TRBJ2-1; V gene: TRBV20-1; clone size: few
CDR3 protein: ASSPPGRTDTQY; J gene: TRBJ2-3; V gene: TRBV7-9; clone size: few
CDR3 protein: AWSPRGRVKSGGYT; J gene: TRBJ1-2; V gene: TRBV30; clone size: NA
CDR3 protein: ASPRGSS; J gene: TRBJ2-6; V gene: TRBV23-1; clone size: NA
CDR3 protein: ASSSLSNGADVYEQY; J gene: TRBJ2-7; V gene: TRBV27; clone size: NA
CDR3 protein: ASSPLGGLSGNTIY; J gene: TRBJ1-3; V gene: TRBV5-6; clone size: NA
CDR3 protein: ASSLSSVQPQH; J gene: TRBJ1-5; V gene: TRBV27; clone size: NA
CDR3 protein: SAKGHGYT; J gene: TRBJ1-2; V gene: TRBV20-1; clone size: NA
CDR3 protein: ASSDRGLDTEAF; J gene: TRBJ1-1; V gene: TRBV19; clone size: few
CDR3 protein: ASSPTEWGYEQY; J gene: TRBJ2-7; V gene: TRBV18; clone size: NA
CDR3 protein: ASSQDPPGGLDEQY; J gene: TRBJ2-7; V gene: TRBV4-1; clone size: NA
CDR3 protein: AWTGLAAHTDTQY; J gene: TRBJ2-3; V gene: TRBV30; clone size: NA
CDR3 protein: ASSQEGLSAQY; J gene: TRBJ2-5; V gene: TRBV4-1; clone size: few
CDR3 protein: ASSAGGANEQF; J gene: TRBJ2-1; V gene: TRBV11-2; clone size: few
CDR3 protein: SVLSPGHDYEQY; J gene: TRBJ2-7; V gene: TRBV29-1; clone size: once
CDR3 protein: ASGLATGTAYLNTIY; J gene: TRBJ1-3; V gene: TRBV12-5; clone size: NA
CDR3 protein: ASSLGGGYEQY; J gene: TRBJ2-7; V gene: TRBV5-6; clone size: NA
CDR3 protein: ASSSTTGANTEAF; J gene: TRBJ1-1; V gene: TRBV11-3; clone size: NA
CDR3 protein: ASSSTTEVLSPLH; J gene: TRBJ1-6; V gene: TRBV14; clone size: NA
CDR3 protein: ASSETYSYEQY; J gene: TRBJ2-7; V gene: TRBV27; clone size: NA
CDR3 protein: AWSSYSGGENEQF; J gene: TRBJ2-1; V gene: TRBV30; clone size: NA
CDR3 protein: ASSHSARDPSTDTQY; J gene: TRBJ2-3; V gene: TRBV9; clone size: NA
CDR3 protein: ASSLEGMGAKNIQY; J gene: TRBJ2-4; V gene: TRBV11-2; clone size: NA
CDR3 protein: ASSPQGLRTEAF; J gene: TRBJ1-1; V gene: TRBV27; clone size: NA
CDR3 protein: ASSYPGLAGENNEQF; J gene: TRBJ2-1; V gene: TRBV13; clone size: NA
CDR3 protein: AWSRGTEAF; J gene: TRBJ1-1; V gene: TRBV30; clone size: NA
CDR3 protein: ASSFGQGVPYEQY; J gene: TRBJ2-7; V gene: TRBV6-5; clone size: NA
CDR3 protein: ASSQALGGGRAEAF; J gene: TRBJ1-1; V gene: TRBV4-3; clone size: NA
CDR3 protein: ASSLGGSPRDGYT; J gene: TRBJ1-2; V gene: TRBV7-9; clone size: few
CDR3 protein: ASRDSFNEKLF; J gene: TRBJ1-4; V gene: TRBV27; clone size: NA
CDR3 protein: ASSATGTGGYIQY; J gene: TRBJ2-4; V gene: TRBV9; clone size: NA
CDR3 protein: ATSIGTDGPDSYEQY; J gene: TRBJ2-7; V gene: TRBV15; clone size: NA
CDR3 protein: ASSPLGGKMNTEAF; J gene: TRBJ1-1; V gene: TRBV5-1; clone size: NA
CDR3 protein: ASSLAGLAASYNEQF; J gene: TRBJ2-1; V gene: TRBV5-1; clone size: once
CDR3 protein: ASSLLAAYNEQF; J gene: TRBJ2-1; V gene: TRBV11-2; clone size: NA
CDR3 protein: ASSDTETEQY; J gene: TRBJ2-7; V gene: TRBV9; clone size: NA
CDR3 protein: AISESASGGPMDEQY; J gene: TRBJ2-7; V gene: TRBV10-3; clone size: NA
CDR3 protein: ASSREGHTEAF; J gene: TRBJ1-1; V gene: TRBV6-5; clone size: NA
CDR3 protein: ASSTGQGIKETQY; J gene: TRBJ2-5; V gene: TRBV2; clone size: few
CDR3 protein: ASSLSRVRNEQF; J gene: TRBJ2-1; V gene: TRBV27; clone size: NA
CDR3 protein: AWSWRAEAF; J gene: TRBJ1-1; V gene: TRBV30; clone size: NA
CDR3 protein: AISEADRGNQPQH; J gene: TRBJ1-5; V gene: TRBV10-3; clone size: NA
CDR3 protein: SGKGGGSGEQF; J gene: TRBJ2-1; V gene: TRBV29-1; clone size: few
CDR3 protein: ASSPLEGYNEQF; J gene: TRBJ2-1; V gene: TRBV14; clone size: NA
CDR3 protein: ATSPAGYSNQPQH; J gene: TRBJ1-5; V gene: TRBV27; clone size: few
CDR3 protein: ASNIGQGWGYEQY; J gene: TRBJ2-7; V gene: TRBV13; clone size: NA
CDR3 protein: ASSPLEGQNTEAF; J gene: TRBJ1-1; V gene: TRBV6-1; clone size: once
CDR3 protein: AWSGTGTNYGYT; J gene: TRBJ1-2; V gene: TRBV30; clone size: NA
CDR3 protein: ASTLGDEQY; J gene: TRBJ2-7; V gene: TRBV27; clone size: few
CDR3 protein: ASSPQESYEQY; J gene: TRBJ2-7; V gene: TRBV5-4; clone size: NA
CDR3 protein: ASGPIELAEAF; J gene: TRBJ1-1; V gene: TRBV12-5; clone size: NA
CDR3 protein: ASSPDLSNQPQH; J gene: TRBJ1-5; V gene: TRBV6-5; clone size: NA
CDR3 protein: ASSQQGIASYEQY; J gene: TRBJ2-7; V gene: TRBV13; clone size: NA
CDR3 protein: ASSLAGGNEQF; J gene: TRBJ2-1; V gene: TRBV6-5; clone size: NA
CDR3 protein: ASSPTGGNDEQF; J gene: TRBJ2-1; V gene: TRBV7-9; clone size: NA
CDR3 protein: ASSVDGTVLT; J gene: TRBJ2-6; V gene: TRBV9; clone size: NA